The 4 T cell receptor beta chains below all came from one sample that was sequenced in a study of long-term antiretroviral therapy in people with HIV. Version v3.0 of the immunoSEQ assay ran at survey level. Profiled with immunoSEQ multiplex PCR; TCRdb holds only in-frame clones, not every one. Here the sample spans over 25,000 clones, 96% being singletons. Here the sequenced sample was unsorted PBMCs, taken about 6.6 years after starting antiretroviral therapy. These receptors were taken from a man aged 30-40 years with HIV.

CDR3: CASSIGVTGANVLTF. The CDR3 DNA sequence: TGTGCCAGCAGCATCGGGGTCACTGGGGCCAACGTCCTGACTTTC. This chain connects TRBV7-3 to TRBJ2-6, with D perhaps TRBD2 (5 bases). Deletions cut 5 bases from V and 2 bases from J, with 10 bases between. The germline V gene encodes CDR1 SGHTA and CDR2 FQGTGA. The CDR3 sequence is 15 residues long.

The chain is built from TRBV29-1 and TRBJ1-1; possible D gene TRBD1, 6 bases. Trimming took 5 bases from V and 0 from J, leaving 10 bases between them. The CDR3 runs 13 residues. Germline values: CDR1 SQVTM, CDR2 ANQGSEA. CDR3 nucleotide sequence: TGCAGCGTTACAGGGCGGGTGAACACTGAAGCTTTCTTT. It codes for CSVTGRVNTEAFF.

Of note for this clone: One end of the junction is discordant with germline, which a read error may explain. The V call is TRBV4-2, the J call TRBJ2-7, with D maybe TRBD2 (5 bases). CDR1 and CDR2 from the germline V gene are LGHNA and YNFKEQ. The CDR3 sequence is 13 residues long. The CDR3 region has the DNA TGTGCCAGCAGCGAAGAGAGCGGTGACGAGCAGTACTTC. Protein: CASSEESGDEQYF.

The chain combines TRBV6-1 with TRBJ1-5; tentatively, D is TRBD1 (5 bases). Per the germline V gene, CDR1 is MNHNS and CDR2 is SASEGT. V was cut by 8 bases and J by 0 bases, with 14 bases left in between. The CDR3 runs to 15 residues. This CDR3 is CASGREGLSNQPQHF. CDR3 coding DNA: TGTGCCAGCGGGCGGGAGGGGCTTAGCAATCAGCCCCAGCATTTT.